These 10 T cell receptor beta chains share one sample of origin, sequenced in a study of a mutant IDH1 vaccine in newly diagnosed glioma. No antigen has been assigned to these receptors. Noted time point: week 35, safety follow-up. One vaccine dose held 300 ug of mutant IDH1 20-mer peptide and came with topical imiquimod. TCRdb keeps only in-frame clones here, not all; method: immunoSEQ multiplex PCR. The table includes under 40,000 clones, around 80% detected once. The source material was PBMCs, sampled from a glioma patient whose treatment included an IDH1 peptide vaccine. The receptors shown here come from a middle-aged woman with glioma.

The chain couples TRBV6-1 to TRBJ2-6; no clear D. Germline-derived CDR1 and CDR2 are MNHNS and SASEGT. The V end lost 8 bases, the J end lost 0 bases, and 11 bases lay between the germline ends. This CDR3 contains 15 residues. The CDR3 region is CASHSRFSGANVLTF. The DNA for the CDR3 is TGTGCCAGCCATTCCAGGTTCTCTGGGGCCAACGTCCTGACTTTC.

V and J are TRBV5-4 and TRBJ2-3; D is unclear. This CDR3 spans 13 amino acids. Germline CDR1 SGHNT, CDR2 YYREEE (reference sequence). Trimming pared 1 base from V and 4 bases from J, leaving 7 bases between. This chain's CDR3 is CASSLNPSDTQYF. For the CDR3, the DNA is TGTGCCAGCAGCTTGAATCCCTCAGATACGCAGTATTTT.

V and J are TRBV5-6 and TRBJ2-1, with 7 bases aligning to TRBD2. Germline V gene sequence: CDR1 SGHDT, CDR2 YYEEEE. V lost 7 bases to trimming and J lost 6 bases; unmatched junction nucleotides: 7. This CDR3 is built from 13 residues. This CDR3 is CASFRDYTNEQFF. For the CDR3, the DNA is TGTGCCAGCTTCCGGGACTATACCAATGAGCAGTTCTTC.

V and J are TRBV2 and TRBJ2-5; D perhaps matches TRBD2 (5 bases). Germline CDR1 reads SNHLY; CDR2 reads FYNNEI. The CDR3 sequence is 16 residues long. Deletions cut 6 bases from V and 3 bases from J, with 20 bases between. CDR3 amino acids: CASSPTRNTPKETQYF. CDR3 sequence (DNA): TGTGCCAGCAGCCCTACTAGGAACACCCCCAAAGAGACCCAGTACTTC.

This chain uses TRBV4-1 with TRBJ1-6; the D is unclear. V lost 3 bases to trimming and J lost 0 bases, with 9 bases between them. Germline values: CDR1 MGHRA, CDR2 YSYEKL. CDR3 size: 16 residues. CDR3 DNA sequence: TGCGCCAGCAGCCATCCGGCTAGCTCCTATAATTCACCCCTCCACTTT. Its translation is CASSHPASSYNSPLHF.

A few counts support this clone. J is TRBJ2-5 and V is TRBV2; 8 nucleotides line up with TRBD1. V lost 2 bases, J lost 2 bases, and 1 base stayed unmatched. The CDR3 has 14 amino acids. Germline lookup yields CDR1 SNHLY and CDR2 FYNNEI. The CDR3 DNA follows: TGTGCCAGCAGTGAACAGGGGGCTCAAGAGACCCAGTACTTC. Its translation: CASSEQGAQETQYF.

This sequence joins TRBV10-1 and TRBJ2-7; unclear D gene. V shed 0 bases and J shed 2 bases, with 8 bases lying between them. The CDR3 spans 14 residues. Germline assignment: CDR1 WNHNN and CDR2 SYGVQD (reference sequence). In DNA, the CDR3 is TGCGCCAGCAGTGAGTCGCCAGGAGCCTACGAGCAGTACTTC. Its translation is CASSESPGAYEQYF.

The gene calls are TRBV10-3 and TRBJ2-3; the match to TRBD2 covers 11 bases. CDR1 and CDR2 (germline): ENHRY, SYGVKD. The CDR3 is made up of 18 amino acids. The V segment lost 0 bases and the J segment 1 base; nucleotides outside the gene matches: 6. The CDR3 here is CAISESRKLAGGTDTQYF. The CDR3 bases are TGTGCCATCAGTGAGTCGCGTAAACTAGCGGGGGGCACAGATACGCAGTATTTT.

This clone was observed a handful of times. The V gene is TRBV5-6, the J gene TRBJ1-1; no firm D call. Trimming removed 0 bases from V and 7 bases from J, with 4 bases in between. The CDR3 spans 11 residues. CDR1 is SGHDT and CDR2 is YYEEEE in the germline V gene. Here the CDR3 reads CASSLGLEAFF. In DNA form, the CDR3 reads TGTGCCAGCAGCTTGGGTCTTGAAGCTTTCTTT.

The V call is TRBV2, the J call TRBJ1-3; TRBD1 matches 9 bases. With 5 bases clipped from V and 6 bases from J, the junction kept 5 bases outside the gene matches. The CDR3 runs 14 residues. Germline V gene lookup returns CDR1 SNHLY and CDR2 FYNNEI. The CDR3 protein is CASSTGQGANTIYF. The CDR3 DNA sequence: TGTGCCAGCAGTACGGGACAGGGAGCAAACACCATATATTTT. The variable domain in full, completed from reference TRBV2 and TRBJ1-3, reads EPEVTQTPSHQVTQMGQEVILRCVPISNHLYFYWYRQILGQKVEFLVSFYNNEISEKSEIFDDQFSVERPDGSNFTLKIRSTKLEDSAMYFCASSTGQGANTIYFGEGSWLTVV.